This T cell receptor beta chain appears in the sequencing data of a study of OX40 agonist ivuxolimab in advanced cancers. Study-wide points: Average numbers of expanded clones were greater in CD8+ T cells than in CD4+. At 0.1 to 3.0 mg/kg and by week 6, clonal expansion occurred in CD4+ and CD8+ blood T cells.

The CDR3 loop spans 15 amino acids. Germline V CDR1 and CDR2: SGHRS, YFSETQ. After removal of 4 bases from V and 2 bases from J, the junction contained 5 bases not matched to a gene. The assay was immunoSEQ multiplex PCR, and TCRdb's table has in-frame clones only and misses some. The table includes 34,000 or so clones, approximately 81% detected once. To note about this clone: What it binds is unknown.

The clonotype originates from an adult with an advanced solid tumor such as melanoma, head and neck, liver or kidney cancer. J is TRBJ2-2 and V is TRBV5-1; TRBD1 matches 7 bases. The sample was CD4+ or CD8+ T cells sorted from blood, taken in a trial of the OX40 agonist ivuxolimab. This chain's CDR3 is CASSVTGLNTGELFF. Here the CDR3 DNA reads TGCGCCAGCAGCGTGACAGGGTTAAACACCGGGGAGCTGTTTTTT.